The entry below describes one T cell receptor beta chain. What it binds is not known. The investigators amplified TCR beta CDR3 regions from RNA transcripts. HTBI primers were the set used in a first-round RT-PCR of the TCR CDR3. TCRdb itself ran the multiplex PCR reads through MiXCR, one entry per CDR3 protein. There are a few hundred thousand distinct CDR3 sequences in the sample; roughly 19% occur only once, and roughly 40% lies in the top ten. This specimen comes from a study of T cells in Graves' hyperthyroidism and ophthalmopathy. Regarding the study as a whole: Blood samples included most of the expanded thyroid clonotypes exceeding 0.001. By a 13 V-J model, ophthalmopathy was set apart from stable hyperthyroidism.

The study excluded patients with uncontrolled infection, other autoimmune disease, pregnancy or lactation. In germline, CDR1 is WSHSY, CDR2 SAAADI. This CDR3 comprises 14 residues. With 1 base removed from V and 3 bases from J, the gap between germline ends came to 10 bases. The chain links TRBV10-2 to TRBJ2-7; D is ambiguous. The sequencing input was blood. The TCR comes from a man in his fifties or sixties with Graves' ophthalmopathy. The CDR3 sequence: CASSELIGIYEQYF. Here the CDR3 DNA reads TGCGCCAGCAGTGAGTTGATCGGCATCTACGAGCAGTACTTC.